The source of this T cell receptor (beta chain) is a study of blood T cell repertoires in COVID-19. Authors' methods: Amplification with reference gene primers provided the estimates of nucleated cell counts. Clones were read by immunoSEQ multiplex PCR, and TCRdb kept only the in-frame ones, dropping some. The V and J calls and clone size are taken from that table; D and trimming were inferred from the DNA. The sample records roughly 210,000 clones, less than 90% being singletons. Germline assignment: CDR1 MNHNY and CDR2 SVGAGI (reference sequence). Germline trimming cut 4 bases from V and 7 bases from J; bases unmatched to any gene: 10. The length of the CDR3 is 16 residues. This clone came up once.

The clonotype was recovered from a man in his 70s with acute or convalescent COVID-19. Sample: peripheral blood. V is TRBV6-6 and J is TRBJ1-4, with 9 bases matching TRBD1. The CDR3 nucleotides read TGTGCCAGCAGTTCCCGGCCGGGACAGGGAAGTGAAAAACTGTTTTTT. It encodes CASSSRPGQGSEKLFF.